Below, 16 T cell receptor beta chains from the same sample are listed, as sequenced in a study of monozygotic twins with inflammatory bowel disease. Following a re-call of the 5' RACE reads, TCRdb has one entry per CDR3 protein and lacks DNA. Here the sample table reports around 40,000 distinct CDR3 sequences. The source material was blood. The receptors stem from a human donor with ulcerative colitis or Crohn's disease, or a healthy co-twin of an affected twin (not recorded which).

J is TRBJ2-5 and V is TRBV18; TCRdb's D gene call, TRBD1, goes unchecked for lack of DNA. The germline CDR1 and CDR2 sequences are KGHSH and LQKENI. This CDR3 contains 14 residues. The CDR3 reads CASSPGTRKETQYF.

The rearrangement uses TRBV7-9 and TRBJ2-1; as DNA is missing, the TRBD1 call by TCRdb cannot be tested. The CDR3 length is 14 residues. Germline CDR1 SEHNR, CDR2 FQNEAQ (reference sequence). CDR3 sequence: CASSPGQGSGEQFF.

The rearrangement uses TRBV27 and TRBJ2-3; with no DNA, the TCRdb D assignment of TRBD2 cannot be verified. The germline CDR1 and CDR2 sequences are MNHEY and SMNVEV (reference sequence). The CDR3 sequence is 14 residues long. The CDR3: CASSLGRATDTQYF.

CDR3: CASIPGTGLAFF. The rearrangement uses TRBV6-5 and TRBJ1-1; the D gene TCRdb calls, TRBD1, cannot be checked with no DNA. Germline V gives CDR1 MNHEY, CDR2 SVGAGI. This CDR3 is built from 12 residues.

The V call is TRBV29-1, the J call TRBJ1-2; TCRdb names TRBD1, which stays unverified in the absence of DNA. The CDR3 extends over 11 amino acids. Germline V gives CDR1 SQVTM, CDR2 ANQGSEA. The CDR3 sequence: CSVARQDGYTF.

This CDR3 is CASSLAAVDYGYTF. V and J are TRBV7-9 and TRBJ1-2. Germline V gene lookup returns CDR1 SEHNR and CDR2 FQNEAQ (reference sequence). The length of the CDR3 is 14 residues.

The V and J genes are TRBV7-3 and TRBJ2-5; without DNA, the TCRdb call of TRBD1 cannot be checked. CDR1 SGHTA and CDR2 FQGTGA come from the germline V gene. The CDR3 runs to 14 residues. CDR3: CASSLIPGLETQYF.

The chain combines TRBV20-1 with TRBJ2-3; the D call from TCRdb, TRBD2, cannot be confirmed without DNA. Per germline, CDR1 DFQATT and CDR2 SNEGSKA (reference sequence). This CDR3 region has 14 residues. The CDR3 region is CSATSPSGTDTQYF.

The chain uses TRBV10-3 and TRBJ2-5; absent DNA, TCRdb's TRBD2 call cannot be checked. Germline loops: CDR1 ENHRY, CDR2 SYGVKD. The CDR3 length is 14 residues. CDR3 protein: CAISETSPGGAQYF.

This CDR3 reads CASSLEQYTDTQYF. The rearrangement uses TRBV7-2 and TRBJ2-3. CDR1 is SGHTA and CDR2 is FQGNSA in the germline V gene. The CDR3 totals 14 residues. The full variable domain, with the rest looked up from reference TRBV7-2 and TRBJ2-3, is GAGVSQSPSNKVTEKGKDVELRCDPISGHTALYWYRQSLGQGLEFLIYFQGNSAPDKSGLPSDRFSAERTGGSVSTLTIQRTQQEDSAVYLCASSLEQYTDTQYFGPGTRLTVL.

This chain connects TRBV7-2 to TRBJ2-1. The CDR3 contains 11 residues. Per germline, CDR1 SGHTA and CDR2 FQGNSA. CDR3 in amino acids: CASSVYNEQFF.

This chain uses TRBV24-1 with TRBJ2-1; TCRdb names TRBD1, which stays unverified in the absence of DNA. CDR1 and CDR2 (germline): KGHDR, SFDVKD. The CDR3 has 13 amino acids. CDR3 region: CATSETGYNEQFF.

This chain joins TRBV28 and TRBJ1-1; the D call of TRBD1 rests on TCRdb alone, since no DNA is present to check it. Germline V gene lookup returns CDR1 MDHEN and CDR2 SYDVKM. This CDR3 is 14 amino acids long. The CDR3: CASQRGGANTEAFF.

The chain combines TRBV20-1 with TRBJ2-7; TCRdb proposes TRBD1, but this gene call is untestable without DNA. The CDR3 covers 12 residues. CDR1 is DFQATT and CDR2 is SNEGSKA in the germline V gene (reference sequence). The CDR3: CSARTGDYEQYF.

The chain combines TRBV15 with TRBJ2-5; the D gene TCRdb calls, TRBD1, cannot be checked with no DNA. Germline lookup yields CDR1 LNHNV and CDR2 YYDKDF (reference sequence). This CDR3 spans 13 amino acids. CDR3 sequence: CATSRDNQETQYF.

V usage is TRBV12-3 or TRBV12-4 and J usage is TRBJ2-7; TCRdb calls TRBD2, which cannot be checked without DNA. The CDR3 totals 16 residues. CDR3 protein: CASSRRGGGSSYEQYF.